A selection of T cell receptor beta chains follows, all from one sample in a study of Ad26.COV2.S vaccination and SARS-CoV-2 variants. Method: immunoSEQ multiplex PCR; TCRdb's copy keeps in-frame clones and lacks some. The sample contains roughly 92,000 clones, 82% of which appear only once. The specimen was peripheral blood, collected after recovery from COVID-19. The receptor source for this set is a human donor who had recovered from COVID-19. CDR3s include the opening cysteine and the closing phenylalanine or tryptophan. A D gene is named only where the DNA matches it firmly. The size of a clone is reported for some rows only, either as once, few or many, or as a class for expanded clones.

V	D	J	length	size	CDR3	DNA
TRBV12-5	-	TRBJ2-5	12	-	CASSRGIETQYF	TGTGCTAGTAGTCGGGGCATAGAGACCCAGTACTTC
TRBV7-9	-	TRBJ2-5	14	-	CASSPGTNQETQYF	TGTGCCAGCAGCCCCGGGACAAACCAAGAGACCCAGTACTTC
TRBV11-2	TRBD2	TRBJ2-5	17	once	CASSLGVSGSPQETQYF	TGTGCCAGCAGCTTGGGGGTCAGCGGGAGTCCCCAAGAGACCCAGTACTTC
TRBV7-2	TRBD2	TRBJ2-3	19	-	CASSPSGLASTRSTDTQYF	TGTGCCAGCAGCCCTTCCGGACTAGCGTCGACCCGGAGCACAGATACGCAGTATTTT
TRBV6-5	TRBD1	TRBJ2-7	16	-	CASSYGPGQGGYEQYF	TGTGCCAGCAGTTACGGGCCCGGACAGGGCGGGTACGAGCAGTACTTC
TRBV10-2	-	TRBJ2-7	13	few	CASSRSGDYEQYF	TGCGCCAGCAGCCGGTCGGGGGACTACGAGCAGTACTTC
TRBV15	-	TRBJ1-3	14	-	CATDEYPLGNTIYF	TGTGCCACCGACGAGTACCCTCTTGGAAACACCATATATTTT
TRBV6-6	TRBD1	TRBJ1-2	17	-	CASSRGQGVGTNYGYTF	TGTGCCAGCAGCCGAGGACAGGGGGTAGGGACTAACTATGGCTACACCTTC
TRBV20-1	-	TRBJ2-5	11	once	CSASAGETQYF	TGCAGTGCTTCGGCAGGGGAGACCCAGTACTTC
TRBV28	-	TRBJ2-2	13	-	CASSLTSTGELFF	TGTGCCAGCAGTTTAACGAGTACCGGGGAGCTGTTTTTT
TRBV6-5	-	TRBJ2-7	14	-	CASSYSLGTDEQYF	TGTGCCAGCAGTTACTCCCTCGGAACCGACGAGCAGTACTTC
TRBV6-5	TRBD1	TRBJ2-7	14	-	CASRAGTGPKEQYF	TGTGCCAGCAGGGCCGGGACAGGTCCGAAGGAGCAGTACTTC
TRBV27	TRBD1	TRBJ2-2	15	-	CASRINRGWPRKLFF	TGTGCCAGCAGGATAAACAGGGGTTGGCCTCGGAAGCTGTTTTTT
TRBV11-1	-	TRBJ2-7	14	-	CASSREEQRGEQYF	TGTGCCAGCAGCCGGGAAGAGCAAAGGGGAGAGCAGTACTTC
TRBV11-3	-	TRBJ2-5	13	-	CASSLDLVETQYF	TGTGCCAGCAGCTTAGATTTGGTGGAGACCCAGTACTTC
TRBV27	-	TRBJ1-1	13	-	CASSLRQWTEAFF	TGTGCCAGCAGTTTACGCCAGTGGACTGAAGCTTTCTTT
TRBV5-5	TRBD1	TRBJ1-2	14	-	CASSEGQVYRGYTF	TGTGCCAGCAGCGAAGGACAGGTCTATCGGGGCTACACCTTC
TRBV5-1	-	TRBJ1-2	13	few	CASSPGLNYGYTF	TGCGCCAGCAGCCCTGGACTAAACTATGGCTACACCTTC
TRBV10-3	-	TRBJ2-1	14	-	CAISEREIGDEQFF	TGTGCCATCAGTGAGCGGGAGATTGGGGATGAGCAGTTCTTC
TRBV6-6	TRBD1	TRBJ1-5	16	few	CASSNDRGSSNQPQHF	TGTGCCAGCAGTAACGACAGGGGGAGTAGCAATCAGCCCCAGCATTTT
TRBV19	-	TRBJ2-7	13	once	CASSMQGTYEQYF	TGTGCCAGTAGTATGCAGGGGACCTACGAGCAGTACTTC
TRBV4-2	TRBD2	TRBJ2-1	17	-	CASSLRGAGGVGSEQFF	TGTGCCAGCAGCCTCCGGGGGGCGGGGGGAGTCGGGTCGGAGCAGTTCTTC
TRBV28	-	TRBJ2-1	18	-	CATSSIRMLGEPKNEQFF	TGTGCCACCAGTAGTATCCGGATGTTAGGGGAACCGAAAAATGAGCAGTTCTTC
TRBV29-1	-	TRBJ1-2	13	-	CSVARQEPYGYTF	TGCAGCGTTGCGAGACAGGAACCCTATGGCTACACCTTC
TRBV28	TRBD1	TRBJ1-5	17	-	CASSGGQGAPSYQPQHF	TGTGCCAGCAGTGGAGGACAGGGGGCCCCTTCCTATCAGCCCCAGCATTTT
TRBV4-2	-	TRBJ2-5	17	-	CASSQAIKALDQETQYF	TGTGCCAGCAGCCAAGCGATAAAAGCGCTAGATCAAGAGACCCAGTACTTC
TRBV5-4	-	TRBJ2-5	15	-	CASSEGSTLQETQYF	TGTGCCAGCAGCGAGGGATCTACACTCCAAGAGACCCAGTACTTC
TRBV5-4	TRBD2	TRBJ2-3	15	-	CASSLSGRAGNTQYF	TGTGCCAGCAGCTTGAGCGGGAGGGCCGGAAATACGCAGTATTTT
TRBV28	TRBD2	TRBJ2-5	15	-	CASSSPGLEGETQYF	TGTGCCAGCAGTTCCCCCGGACTAGAGGGCGAGACCCAGTACTTC
TRBV4-1	TRBD2	TRBJ2-1	17	-	CASSPRTSGSSYNEQFF	TGCGCCAGCAGCCCCCGGACTAGCGGCAGCTCCTACAATGAGCAGTTCTTC
TRBV7-8	TRBD2	TRBJ2-7	14	once	CASSLELAGYEQYF	TGTGCCAGCAGCTTAGAACTAGCGGGCTACGAGCAGTACTTC
TRBV5-1	TRBD1	TRBJ2-7	15	-	CASSFNRQGKYEQYF	TGCGCCAGCAGCTTCAACAGACAGGGGAAATACGAGCAGTACTTC
TRBV5-1	TRBD1	TRBJ2-2	15	-	CASRLQGAHTGELFF	TGCGCCAGCAGGCTACAGGGGGCGCACACCGGGGAGCTGTTTTTT
TRBV11-3	-	TRBJ2-5	14	-	CASSSSGRQETQYF	TGTGCCAGCAGCTCGTCGGGCAGACAAGAGACCCAGTACTTC
TRBV28	TRBD1	TRBJ1-3	15	few	CASIAGGVSGNTIYF	TGTGCCAGCATCGCAGGGGGGGTCTCTGGAAACACCATATATTTT
TRBV9	-	TRBJ1-2	15	-	CASSVVDARPYGYTF	TGTGCCAGCAGCGTAGTCGATGCTCGGCCCTATGGCTACACCTTC
TRBV24-1	-	TRBJ2-1	16	-	CATSDKQGRALEEQFF	TGTGCCACCAGTGACAAACAGGGGAGGGCCCTAGAGGAGCAGTTCTTC
TRBV6-2/TRBV6-3	-	TRBJ2-5	15	-	CASSKGERVRETQYF	TGTGCCAGCAGTAAAGGAGAGCGGGTCCGGGAGACCCAGTACTTC
TRBV7-2	-	TRBJ2-1	15	-	CASSLDYRSPNEQFF	TGTGCCAGCAGCTTGGACTACCGGTCTCCAAATGAGCAGTTCTTC
TRBV24-1	TRBD1	TRBJ1-5	13	-	CATGTGLNQPQHF	TGTGCCACCGGGACAGGGCTCAATCAGCCCCAGCATTTT